The clone carrying this TCR beta chain was found many times. This specimen comes from a study of neurological immune-mediated disorders. One entry per CDR3 protein results from TCRdb running MiXCR on the 5' RACE reads. Of tens of thousands of distinct CDR3 sequences listed, over 9% are singletons. CDR1 is SGHVS and CDR2 is FQNEAQ in the germline V gene. The V and J ends lost 5 bases and 3 bases, in that order; junction bases with no gene match: 12. This CDR3 region has 18 residues. The specimen was PBMCs. V is TRBV7-8 and J is TRBJ2-7, with TRBD2 identical over 14 bases. The sequence was collected from a man in his forties or fifties in good health. CDR3 loop: CASSAEGTSGGNIYEQYF. The CDR3 region has the DNA TGTGCCAGCAGCGCAGAAGGGACTAGCGGGGGAAACATCTACGAGCAGTACTTC.